This T cell receptor (beta chain) was sequenced during a study of T cell clones after liver transplantation. Turning to the study itself: Tolerance: complete withdrawal held at least one year, liver enzymes staying within twice normal.

This CDR3 contains 12 residues. The ends were cut back, 5 bases at V and 0 bases at J, with 5 bases in the middle. Germline assignment: CDR1 SGHTA and CDR2 FQGTGA. TCRdb's copy holds only in-frame clones and misses some; the assay was immunoSEQ multiplex PCR. Of some 33,000 clones in the sample, around 94% were seen once. This sequence was found in a human patient who received a liver transplant. Some T cells may have originated in the graft donor. The genes are TRBV7-3 and TRBJ2-7, with D unclear. The sequencing used CD8+ T cells from blood, collected 12 months after liver transplant. DNA of the CDR3: TGTGCCAGCAGCCCATCCTCCTACGAGCAGTACTTC. It is translated as CASSPSSYEQYF.